This T cell receptor (beta chain) was retrieved from a study of chemoradiotherapy in HPV16-positive cancers. General study findings and limits: The functional HPV-specific definition rests on just a couple of HPV16-positive patients. Candidate HPV-specific clones and E7-related TCR motifs grew in tumor during treatment.

The germline CDR1 and CDR2 sequences are SGHNT and YENEEA. The ends were cut back, 0 bases at V and 5 bases at J, with 7 bases in the middle. The CDR3 is made up of 13 amino acids. Profiling relied on immunoSEQ multiplex PCR, and the TCRdb table lists in-frame clones only, not all of them. The profile shows about 23,000 clones, 70% to 90% of them singletons. Concerning this clone itself: Its target is unknown.

V is TRBV11-3 and J is TRBJ1-1; D not resolved. This sequence originates from a human donor with HPV-associated anogenital cancer. The specimen comprised blood, sampled from a patient who underwent chemoradiotherapy. The chain's CDR3 is CASSLDGTTEAFF. CDR3 nucleotide sequence: TGTGCCAGCAGCTTAGATGGAACAACTGAAGCTTTCTTT. Full variable domain (rest looked up from reference TRBV11-3 and TRBJ1-1): EAGVVQSPRYKIIEKKQPVAFWCNPISGHNTLYWYLQNLGQGPELLIRYENEEAVDDSQLPKDRFSAERLKGVDSTLKIQPAELGDSAVYLCASSLDGTTEAFFGQGTRLTVV.